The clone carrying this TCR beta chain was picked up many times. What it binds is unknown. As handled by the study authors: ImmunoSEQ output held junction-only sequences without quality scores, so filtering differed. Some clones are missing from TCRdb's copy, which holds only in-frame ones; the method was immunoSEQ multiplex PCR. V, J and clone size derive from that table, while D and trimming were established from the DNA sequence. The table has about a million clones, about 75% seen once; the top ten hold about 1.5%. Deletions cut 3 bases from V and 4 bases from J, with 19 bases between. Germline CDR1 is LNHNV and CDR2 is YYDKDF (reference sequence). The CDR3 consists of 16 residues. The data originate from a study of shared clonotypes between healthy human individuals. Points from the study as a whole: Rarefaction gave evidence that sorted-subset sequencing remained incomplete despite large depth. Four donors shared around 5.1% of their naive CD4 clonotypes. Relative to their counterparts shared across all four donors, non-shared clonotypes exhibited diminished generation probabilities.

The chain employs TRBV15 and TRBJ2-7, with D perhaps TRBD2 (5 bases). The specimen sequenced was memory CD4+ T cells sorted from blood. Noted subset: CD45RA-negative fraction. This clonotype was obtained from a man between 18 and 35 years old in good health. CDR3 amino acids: CATSSRIVGVGYEQYF. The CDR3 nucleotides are TGTGCCACCAGCAGTAGGATCGTCGGGGTCGGGTACGAGCAGTACTTC.